Presented here are 6 T cell receptor beta chains from one specimen sequenced in a study of cytomegalovirus exposure and HLA in healthy donors. Use of 60 Vbeta and 13 Jbeta primers characterized the PCR. Only in-frame clones appear in the TCRdb table, and some are missing; sequencing was by immunoSEQ multiplex PCR. The sample has 150,000 to 200,000 clones, approximately 81% seen once. Sequencing was carried out using PBMCs. The receptor source for this set is a male donor in good health and CMV-seronegative.

The rearrangement joins TRBV4-1 to TRBJ2-1, with no clear D. Germline loops: CDR1 MGHRA, CDR2 YSYEKL. The CDR3 length is 14 residues. With 1 base removed from V and 6 bases from J, the gap between germline ends came to 10 bases. This chain's CDR3 is CASSQVHSPNEQFF. CDR3 nucleotides: TGCGCCAGCAGCCAAGTCCACTCTCCCAATGAGCAGTTCTTC.

The V and J genes are TRBV11-2 and TRBJ2-3; TRBD2 is a possible D gene (5 bases). Germline V gene sequence: CDR1 SGHAT, CDR2 FQNNGV. The CDR3 spans 12 residues. Between the trimmed V and J ends, which lost 6 bases and 8 bases, there was a span of 12 bases. The CDR3 sequence: CASRKLVSTQYF. The CDR3 DNA is TGTGCCAGCAGAAAACTAGTTTCTACGCAGTATTTT. Supplemented by reference TRBV11-2 and TRBJ2-3, the full variable domain reads EAGVAQSPRYKIIEKRQSVAFWCNPISGHATLYWYQQILGQGPKLLIQFQNNGVVDDSQLPKDRFSAERLKGVDSTLKIQPAKLEDSAVYLCASRKLVSTQYFGPGTRLTVL.

This clone was detected once. The CDR3 region has the DNA TGTGCCAGTATCCGACAGATGAACACTGAAGCTTTCTTT. Translating it yields CASIRQMNTEAFF. The chain employs TRBV2 and TRBJ1-1; TRBD1 is a possible D gene (5 bases). The CDR3 loop spans 13 amino acids. Germline CDR1 SNHLY, CDR2 FYNNEI. Deletions cut 9 bases from V and 0 bases from J, with 11 bases between.

This clone was recorded a few times. V usage is TRBV27 and J usage is TRBJ2-7; D is possibly TRBD1 (6 bases). CDR3 length: 13 amino acids. V dropped 5 bases and J dropped 3 bases, with 11 bases sitting between them. CDR1 MNHEY and CDR2 SMNVEV come from the germline V gene (reference sequence). The CDR3 DNA is TGTGCCAGCAGTAGTTACAGGGACTACGAGCAGTACTTC. It is translated as CASSSYRDYEQYF.

The chain recombines TRBV6-4 with TRBJ1-1, with 10 bases fitting TRBD1. Germline lookup yields CDR1 MRHNA and CDR2 SNTAGT. The CDR3 totals 13 residues. Trimming removed 6 bases from V and 4 bases from J; junction bases left unmatched: 2. CDR3 coding DNA: TGTGCCAGCAGGGACAGGGGGGGCACTGAAGCTTTCTTT. This gives the protein CASRDRGGTEAFF.

This clone was picked up one time. The chain employs TRBV9 and TRBJ2-1; 10 positions match TRBD2. CDR1 and CDR2 from the germline V gene are SGDLS and YYNGEE. V shed 2 bases and J 7 bases; nucleotides not matched to a gene: 6. The CDR3 sequence is 15 residues long. Written as DNA, the CDR3 is TGTGCCAGCAGCGTTGGTCTAGCGGGGGCAAATGAGCAGTTCTTC. This translates into CASSVGLAGANEQFF.